The entry that follows covers one T cell receptor (beta chain) sequence. This sample is drawn from a study of blood T cell repertoires in COVID-19. Across the study: COVID-19 samples from acute and convalescent phases originated in the United States, Italy and Spain.

The germline V gene encodes CDR1 LNHDA and CDR2 SQIVND (reference sequence). The CDR3 consists of 18 residues. Trimming removed 5 bases from V and 1 base from J; junction bases left unmatched: 8. In the authors' methods: Counts of nucleated cells, estimated from reference gene primer amplification, were obtained. Measured with immunoSEQ multiplex PCR; TCRdb has only the in-frame clones, and not every one. The V and J calls and clone size are taken from that table; D and trimming were inferred from the DNA. This table holds tens of thousands of clones, about 90% found once. Material for sequencing was peripheral blood. This TCR came from a man in his 60s with active COVID-19. The rearrangement joins TRBV19 to TRBJ2-3, with TRBD2 identical over 14 bases. CDR3 in DNA: TGTGCCAGTAGTCCCGGGACTAGCGGGGGCCTGCGCACAGATACGCAGTATTTT. Amino acid sequence: CASSPGTSGGLRTDTQYF. Looking up the rest from reference TRBV19 and TRBJ2-3 gives the full variable domain: DGGITQSPKYLFRKEGQNVTLSCEQNLNHDAMYWYRQDPGQGLRLIYYSQIVNDFQKGDIAEGYSVSREKKESFPLTVTSAQKNPTAFYLCASSPGTSGGLRTDTQYFGPGTRLTVL.